This is a list of T cell receptor beta chains from one sample in a study of blood T cell repertoires in COVID-19. Profiled with immunoSEQ multiplex PCR; TCRdb holds only in-frame clones, not every one. Counted here are about 150,000 clones, 70% to 85% occurring once; the ten biggest clones make up approximately 7%. Sequencing used peripheral blood. These receptors all come from a man aged 80 or over with COVID-19, enrolled during active disease. Each CDR3 is given with its conserved first and last residue. Each record gives: V gene, clone size, J gene, D gene, CDR3 protein, CDR3 DNA. A D gene is named only where the DNA matches it firmly. Rows may omit the clone size; those that give it use once, few, many or a size class.

v_call: TRBV2; clone_size: NA; j_call: TRBJ1-5; d_call: TRBD1; cdr3_aa: CASSENRDRQHF; cdr3_nt: TGTGCCAGCAGTGAAAATCGGGACAGACAGCATTTT
v_call: TRBV9; clone_size: NA; j_call: TRBJ2-5; d_call: TRBD2; cdr3_aa: CASSVSGGLQETQYF; cdr3_nt: TGTGCCAGCAGCGTAAGCGGGGGGCTACAAGAGACCCAGTACTTC
v_call: TRBV25-1; clone_size: NA; j_call: TRBJ2-2; d_call: NA; cdr3_aa: CASRVGGANTGELFF; cdr3_nt: TGTGCCAGCAGGGTCGGGGGAGCCAACACCGGGGAGCTGTTTTTT
v_call: TRBV18; clone_size: NA; j_call: TRBJ2-7; d_call: NA; cdr3_aa: CASSQDSYEQYF; cdr3_nt: TGTGCCAGCTCTCAGGATTCCTACGAGCAGTACTTC
v_call: TRBV6-6; clone_size: NA; j_call: TRBJ1-1; d_call: TRBD1; cdr3_aa: CASSPSGRGQLDTEAFF; cdr3_nt: TGTGCCAGCAGTCCTTCGGGCAGGGGGCAGCTTGACACTGAAGCTTTCTTT
v_call: TRBV3-1/TRBV3-2; clone_size: NA; j_call: TRBJ2-2; d_call: TRBD2; cdr3_aa: CASSPQDSGGTNTGELFF; cdr3_nt: TGTGCCAGCAGCCCTCAGGATAGCGGGGGGACGAACACCGGGGAGCTGTTTTTT
v_call: TRBV5-4; clone_size: NA; j_call: TRBJ2-3; d_call: TRBD2; cdr3_aa: CASSWLAGGLADTQYF; cdr3_nt: TGTGCCAGCAGCTGGCTAGCGGGGGGGCTTGCAGATACGCAGTATTTT
v_call: TRBV2; clone_size: NA; j_call: TRBJ2-5; d_call: TRBD2; cdr3_aa: CASSDMSGGSPQYF; cdr3_nt: TGTGCCAGCAGTGATATGTCGGGGGGGTCCCCCCAGTACTTC
v_call: TRBV2; clone_size: NA; j_call: TRBJ1-4; d_call: NA; cdr3_aa: CASRGGSYEKLFF; cdr3_nt: TGTGCCAGCAGAGGAGGATCCTACGAAAAACTGTTTTTT
v_call: TRBV7-8; clone_size: NA; j_call: TRBJ1-4; d_call: NA; cdr3_aa: CASSSHRQLSNNEKLFF; cdr3_nt: TGTGCCAGCAGCTCCCATAGACAGCTTTCTAATAATGAAAAACTGTTTTTT
v_call: TRBV28; clone_size: once; j_call: TRBJ1-3; d_call: NA; cdr3_aa: CASSLGQPGSNTIYF; cdr3_nt: TGTGCCAGCAGTCTCGGACAGCCAGGATCAAACACCATATATTTT
v_call: TRBV9; clone_size: NA; j_call: TRBJ2-1; d_call: NA; cdr3_aa: CASSAGTLAIGGYNEQFF; cdr3_nt: TGTGCCAGCAGCGCTGGGACACTGGCCATAGGGGGCTACAATGAGCAGTTCTTC
v_call: TRBV20-1; clone_size: NA; j_call: TRBJ1-4; d_call: NA; cdr3_aa: CSASNNEKLFF; cdr3_nt: TGCAGTGCGAGCAACAATGAAAAACTGTTTTTT
v_call: TRBV5-4; clone_size: NA; j_call: TRBJ1-1; d_call: NA; cdr3_aa: CASSSNRAVTEAFF; cdr3_nt: TGTGCCAGCAGCTCCAACAGGGCGGTCACTGAAGCTTTCTTT
v_call: TRBV3-1/TRBV3-2; clone_size: NA; j_call: TRBJ1-4; d_call: NA; cdr3_aa: CASSQVWEGEKLFF; cdr3_nt: TGTGCCAGCAGCCAAGTTTGGGAGGGAGAAAAACTGTTTTTT
v_call: TRBV7-8; clone_size: NA; j_call: TRBJ1-2; d_call: TRBD1; cdr3_aa: CASSRGQGNYGYTF; cdr3_nt: TGTGCCAGCAGCCGGGGACAGGGAAACTATGGCTACACCTTC
v_call: TRBV18; clone_size: NA; j_call: TRBJ2-7; d_call: TRBD1; cdr3_aa: CASSPGTGDEQYF; cdr3_nt: TGTGCCAGCTCACCCGGGACAGGGGACGAGCAGTACTTC
v_call: TRBV9; clone_size: NA; j_call: TRBJ2-5; d_call: NA; cdr3_aa: CASSVRSQETQYF; cdr3_nt: TGTGCCAGCAGCGTGAGGTCGCAAGAGACCCAGTACTTC
v_call: TRBV29-1; clone_size: NA; j_call: TRBJ2-7; d_call: NA; cdr3_aa: CSVTTDQGRTYEQYF; cdr3_nt: TGCAGCGTGACTACCGATCAGGGGCGGACCTACGAGCAGTACTTC
v_call: TRBV9; clone_size: NA; j_call: TRBJ1-1; d_call: NA; cdr3_aa: CASSVSEETEAFF; cdr3_nt: TGTGCCAGCAGCGTAAGCGAGGAAACTGAAGCTTTCTTT
v_call: TRBV3-1/TRBV3-2; clone_size: NA; j_call: TRBJ1-4; d_call: NA; cdr3_aa: CASSSSGTNEKLFF; cdr3_nt: TGTGCCAGCAGCTCTTCCGGGACTAATGAAAAACTGTTTTTT
v_call: TRBV28; clone_size: NA; j_call: TRBJ1-1; d_call: NA; cdr3_aa: CASSPPGLGTEAFF; cdr3_nt: TGTGCCAGCAGTCCCCCGGGTCTGGGCACTGAAGCTTTCTTT
v_call: TRBV4-1; clone_size: once; j_call: TRBJ1-1; d_call: NA; cdr3_aa: CASSFDRDRMNTEAFF; cdr3_nt: TGCGCCAGCAGCTTTGACCGGGATAGGATGAACACTGAAGCTTTCTTT
v_call: TRBV9; clone_size: NA; j_call: TRBJ1-1; d_call: NA; cdr3_aa: CASSIDGEAFF; cdr3_nt: TGTGCCAGCAGCATCGACGGGGAAGCTTTCTTT
v_call: TRBV9; clone_size: once; j_call: TRBJ1-2; d_call: TRBD1; cdr3_aa: CASSVEEGGVYGYTF; cdr3_nt: TGTGCCAGCAGCGTAGAGGAAGGGGGCGTCTATGGCTACACCTTC
v_call: TRBV4-1; clone_size: NA; j_call: TRBJ1-2; d_call: NA; cdr3_aa: CASSLRDPGPPDSDGYTF; cdr3_nt: TGCGCCAGCAGCCTGAGAGACCCAGGTCCTCCCGATTCCGATGGCTACACCTTC
v_call: TRBV7-9; clone_size: few; j_call: TRBJ1-1; d_call: NA; cdr3_aa: CASSLTGFAEAFF; cdr3_nt: TGTGCCAGCAGCTTAACGGGGTTCGCTGAAGCTTTCTTT
v_call: TRBV25-1; clone_size: NA; j_call: TRBJ2-2; d_call: TRBD1; cdr3_aa: CASSGGQGSYTGELFF; cdr3_nt: TGTGCCAGCAGTGGGGGACAGGGCTCATACACCGGGGAGCTGTTTTTT
v_call: TRBV7-9; clone_size: NA; j_call: TRBJ2-3; d_call: TRBD1; cdr3_aa: CASSLTTGNTDTQYF; cdr3_nt: TGTGCCAGCAGCTTGACGACAGGGAACACAGATACGCAGTATTTT
v_call: TRBV25-1; clone_size: NA; j_call: TRBJ1-6; d_call: TRBD1; cdr3_aa: CASTGTGDSPLHF; cdr3_nt: TGTGCCAGCACGGGGACAGGGGACTCACCCCTCCACTTT
v_call: TRBV5-1; clone_size: NA; j_call: TRBJ2-1; d_call: TRBD2; cdr3_aa: CASSLSLAGNNEQFF; cdr3_nt: TGCGCCAGCAGCTTGTCTCTAGCGGGGAACAATGAGCAGTTCTTC
v_call: TRBV9; clone_size: NA; j_call: TRBJ1-1; d_call: NA; cdr3_aa: CASSVEGGNTEAFF; cdr3_nt: TGTGCCAGCAGCGTAGAGGGAGGGAACACTGAAGCTTTCTTT
v_call: TRBV6-1; clone_size: NA; j_call: TRBJ2-5; d_call: NA; cdr3_aa: CASSEDPGSQETQYF; cdr3_nt: TGTGCCAGCAGTGAAGATCCAGGGTCTCAAGAGACCCAGTACTTC
v_call: TRBV6-5; clone_size: NA; j_call: TRBJ1-6; d_call: TRBD1; cdr3_aa: CASEETGGGSPLHF; cdr3_nt: TGTGCCAGTGAAGAGACAGGGGGCGGTTCACCCCTCCACTTT
v_call: TRBV19; clone_size: NA; j_call: TRBJ1-4; d_call: NA; cdr3_aa: CASNPLGDSEKLFF; cdr3_nt: TGTGCCAGTAACCCCCTGGGCGACAGTGAAAAACTGTTTTTT
v_call: TRBV5-1; clone_size: NA; j_call: TRBJ2-1; d_call: NA; cdr3_aa: CASSLTSNEQFF; cdr3_nt: TGCGCCAGCAGTCTGACTAGCAATGAGCAGTTCTTC
v_call: TRBV4-1; clone_size: few; j_call: TRBJ2-3; d_call: TRBD1; cdr3_aa: CASSQGQGFADTQYF; cdr3_nt: TGCGCCAGCAGCCAAGGACAGGGATTCGCAGATACGCAGTATTTT
v_call: TRBV9; clone_size: many; j_call: TRBJ1-3; d_call: NA; cdr3_aa: CASSVGPGQTGNTIYF; cdr3_nt: TGTGCCAGCAGCGTAGGTCCAGGGCAAACTGGAAACACCATATATTTT
v_call: TRBV11-1; clone_size: NA; j_call: TRBJ2-7; d_call: NA; cdr3_aa: CASSSEVGREQYF; cdr3_nt: TGTGCCAGCAGCTCAGAGGTGGGGCGGGAGCAGTACTTC
v_call: TRBV6-4; clone_size: NA; j_call: TRBJ2-5; d_call: TRBD2; cdr3_aa: CASSDPKVSGGPQETQYF; cdr3_nt: TGTGCCAGCAGTGACCCGAAGGTGAGCGGGGGCCCTCAAGAGACCCAGTACTTC
v_call: TRBV5-1; clone_size: NA; j_call: TRBJ1-2; d_call: NA; cdr3_aa: CASREANYGYTF; cdr3_nt: TGCGCCAGCAGGGAAGCGAACTATGGCTACACCTTC
v_call: TRBV5-1; clone_size: once; j_call: TRBJ2-7; d_call: TRBD1; cdr3_aa: CASSLGGQGGRYEQYF; cdr3_nt: TGCGCCAGCAGCTTGGGTGGACAGGGAGGTCGCTACGAGCAGTACTTC
v_call: TRBV19; clone_size: NA; j_call: TRBJ2-7; d_call: TRBD2; cdr3_aa: CASSSSGGASRDEQYF; cdr3_nt: TGTGCCAGTAGTTCTAGCGGGGGGGCGTCTAGGGACGAGCAGTACTTC
v_call: TRBV24-1; clone_size: NA; j_call: TRBJ2-2; d_call: NA; cdr3_aa: CATSDRTARELFF; cdr3_nt: TGTGCCACCAGTGACAGGACAGCGAGGGAGCTGTTTTTT
v_call: TRBV29-1; clone_size: NA; j_call: TRBJ2-3; d_call: NA; cdr3_aa: CSTQGPDTQYF; cdr3_nt: TGCAGCACACAGGGTCCAGATACGCAGTATTTT
v_call: TRBV19; clone_size: NA; j_call: TRBJ1-1; d_call: NA; cdr3_aa: CASSSSAGVTEAFF; cdr3_nt: TGTGCCAGTAGTTCCTCTGCAGGGGTGACTGAAGCTTTCTTT
v_call: TRBV7-2; clone_size: NA; j_call: TRBJ2-3; d_call: TRBD2; cdr3_aa: CASSLVASGVSTDTQYF; cdr3_nt: TGTGCCAGCAGCTTAGTGGCTAGCGGGGTTAGCACAGATACGCAGTATTTT
v_call: TRBV9; clone_size: NA; j_call: TRBJ1-6; d_call: TRBD1; cdr3_aa: CASSPERGGENSPLHF; cdr3_nt: TGTGCCAGCAGCCCAGAGAGAGGGGGCGAAAATTCACCCCTCCACTTT
v_call: TRBV11-2; clone_size: NA; j_call: TRBJ2-2; d_call: NA; cdr3_aa: CASSLVRSGELFF; cdr3_nt: TGTGCCAGCAGCTTAGTGAGGTCCGGGGAGCTGTTTTTT
v_call: TRBV7-2; clone_size: NA; j_call: TRBJ2-1; d_call: NA; cdr3_aa: CASSSIAPSYNEQFF; cdr3_nt: TGTGCCAGCAGCTCTATAGCGCCCTCCTACAATGAGCAGTTCTTC
v_call: TRBV6-5; clone_size: NA; j_call: TRBJ1-4; d_call: NA; cdr3_aa: CASSYSGRGVEKLFF; cdr3_nt: TGTGCCAGCAGTTACTCAGGGAGGGGAGTTGAAAAACTGTTTTTT
v_call: TRBV3-1/TRBV3-2; clone_size: NA; j_call: TRBJ1-2; d_call: NA; cdr3_aa: CASSRTGNGYTF; cdr3_nt: TGTGCCAGCAGCCGCACAGGGAATGGCTACACCTTC
v_call: TRBV7-3; clone_size: NA; j_call: TRBJ1-1; d_call: NA; cdr3_aa: CASSETRDTEAFF; cdr3_nt: TGTGCCAGCAGCGAAACCAGGGACACTGAAGCTTTCTTT
v_call: TRBV6-1; clone_size: few; j_call: TRBJ1-3; d_call: NA; cdr3_aa: CASSEGWASGNTIYF; cdr3_nt: TGTGCCAGCAGTGAAGGATGGGCCTCTGGAAACACCATATATTTT
v_call: TRBV18; clone_size: NA; j_call: TRBJ2-1; d_call: TRBD1; cdr3_aa: CASSPLQGAGEQFF; cdr3_nt: TGTGCCAGCTCACCACTACAGGGGGCCGGTGAGCAGTTCTTC
v_call: TRBV11-3; clone_size: NA; j_call: TRBJ1-1; d_call: NA; cdr3_aa: CASSLAERPAAFF; cdr3_nt: TGTGCCAGCAGCTTAGCTGAGAGGCCGGCCGCTTTCTTT
v_call: TRBV15; clone_size: NA; j_call: TRBJ2-1; d_call: NA; cdr3_aa: CATSRQLTYNEQFF; cdr3_nt: TGTGCCACCAGCCGACAGCTCACCTACAATGAGCAGTTCTTC
v_call: TRBV7-9; clone_size: NA; j_call: TRBJ1-4; d_call: TRBD1; cdr3_aa: CASSLALGRTGSSNEKLFF; cdr3_nt: TGTGCCAGCAGCTTAGCCCTAGGGAGGACAGGGTCGTCTAATGAAAAACTGTTTTTT